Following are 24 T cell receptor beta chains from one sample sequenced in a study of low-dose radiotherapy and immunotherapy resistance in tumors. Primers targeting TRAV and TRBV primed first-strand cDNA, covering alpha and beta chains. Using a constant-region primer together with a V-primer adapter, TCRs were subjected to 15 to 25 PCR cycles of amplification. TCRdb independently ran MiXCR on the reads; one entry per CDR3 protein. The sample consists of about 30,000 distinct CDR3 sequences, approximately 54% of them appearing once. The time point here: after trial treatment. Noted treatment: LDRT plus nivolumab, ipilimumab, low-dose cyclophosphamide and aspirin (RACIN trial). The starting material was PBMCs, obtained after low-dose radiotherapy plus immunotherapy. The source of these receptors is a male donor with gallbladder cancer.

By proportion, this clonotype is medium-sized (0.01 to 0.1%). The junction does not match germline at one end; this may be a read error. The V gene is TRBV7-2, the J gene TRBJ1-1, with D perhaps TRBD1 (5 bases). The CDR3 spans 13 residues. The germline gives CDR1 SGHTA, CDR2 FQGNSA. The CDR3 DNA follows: TGTGCCAGCAGCTTATTCCAGGGTGTAGTGGTATCCTTT. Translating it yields CASSLFQGVVVSF.

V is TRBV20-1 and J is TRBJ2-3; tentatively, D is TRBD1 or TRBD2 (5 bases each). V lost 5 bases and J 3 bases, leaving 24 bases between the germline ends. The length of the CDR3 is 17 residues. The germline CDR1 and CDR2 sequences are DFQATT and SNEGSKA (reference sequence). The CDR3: CSAGRDRHMGGTDTQYF. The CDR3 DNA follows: TGCAGTGCTGGTCGGGACCGCCATATGGGTGGAACAGATACGCAGTATTTT.

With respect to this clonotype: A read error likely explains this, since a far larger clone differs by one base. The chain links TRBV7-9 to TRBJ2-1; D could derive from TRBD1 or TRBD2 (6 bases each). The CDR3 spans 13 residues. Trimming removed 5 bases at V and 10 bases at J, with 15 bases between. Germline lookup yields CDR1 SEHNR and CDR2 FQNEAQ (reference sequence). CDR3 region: CASSRGLLDEQFF. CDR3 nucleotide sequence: TGTGCCAGCAGCCGGGGGCTTCTCGACGAGCAGTTCTTC.

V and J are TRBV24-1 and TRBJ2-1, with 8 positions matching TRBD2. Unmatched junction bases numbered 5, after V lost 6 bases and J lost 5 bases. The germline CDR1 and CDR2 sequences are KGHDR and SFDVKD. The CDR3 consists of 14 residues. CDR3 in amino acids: CATSRRGGHNEQFF. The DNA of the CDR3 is TGTGCCACCAGTCGCCGGGGGGGACACAATGAGCAGTTCTTC.

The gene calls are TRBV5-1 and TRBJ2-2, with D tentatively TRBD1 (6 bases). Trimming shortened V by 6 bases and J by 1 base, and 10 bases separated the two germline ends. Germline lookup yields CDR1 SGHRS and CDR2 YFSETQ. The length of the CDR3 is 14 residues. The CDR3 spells CASKWGQNTGELFF. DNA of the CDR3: TGCGCCAGCAAGTGGGGGCAGAACACCGGGGAGCTGTTTTTT.

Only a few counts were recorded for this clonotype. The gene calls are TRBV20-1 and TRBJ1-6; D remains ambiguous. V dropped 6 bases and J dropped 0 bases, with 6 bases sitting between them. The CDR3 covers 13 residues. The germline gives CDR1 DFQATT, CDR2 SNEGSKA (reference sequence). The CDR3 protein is CSAGSSYNSPLHF. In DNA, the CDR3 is TGCAGTGCCGGTAGCTCCTATAATTCACCCCTCCACTTT.

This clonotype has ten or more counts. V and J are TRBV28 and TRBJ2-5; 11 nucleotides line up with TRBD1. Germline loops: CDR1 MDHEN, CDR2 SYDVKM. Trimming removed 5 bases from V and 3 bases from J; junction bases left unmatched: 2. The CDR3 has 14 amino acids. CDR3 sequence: CASSRDRGEETQYF. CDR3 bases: TGTGCCAGCAGTCGGGACAGGGGGGAAGAGACCCAGTACTTC.

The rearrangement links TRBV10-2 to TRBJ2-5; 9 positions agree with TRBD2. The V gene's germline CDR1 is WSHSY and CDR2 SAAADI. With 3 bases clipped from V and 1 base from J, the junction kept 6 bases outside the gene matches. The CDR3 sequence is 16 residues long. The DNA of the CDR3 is TGCGCCAGCAGTGATGGAATAGCGGGGGCCCAAGAGACCCAGTACTTC. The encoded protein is CASSDGIAGAQETQYF.

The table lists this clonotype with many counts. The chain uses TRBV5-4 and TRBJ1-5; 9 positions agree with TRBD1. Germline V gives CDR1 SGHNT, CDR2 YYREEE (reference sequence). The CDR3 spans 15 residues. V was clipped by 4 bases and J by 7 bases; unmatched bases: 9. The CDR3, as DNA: TGTGCCAGCAGCGCGGGGGGACAGGGAGGACAGCCCCAGCATTTT. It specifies CASSAGGQGGQPQHF.

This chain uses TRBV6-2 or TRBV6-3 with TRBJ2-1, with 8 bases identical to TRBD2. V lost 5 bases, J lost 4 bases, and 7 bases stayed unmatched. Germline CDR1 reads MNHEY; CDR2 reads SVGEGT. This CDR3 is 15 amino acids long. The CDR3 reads CASSKGSGDYNEQFF. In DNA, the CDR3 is TGTGCCAGCAGTAAGGGTAGCGGGGATTACAATGAGCAGTTCTTC.

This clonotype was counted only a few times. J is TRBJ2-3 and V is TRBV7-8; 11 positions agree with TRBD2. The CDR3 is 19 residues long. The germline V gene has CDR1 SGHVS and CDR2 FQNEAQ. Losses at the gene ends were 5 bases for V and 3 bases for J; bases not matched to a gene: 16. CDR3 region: CASSVSGRAWGEPTDTQYF. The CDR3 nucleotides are TGTGCCAGCAGCGTTAGCGGGAGGGCCTGGGGGGAACCAACAGATACGCAGTATTTT. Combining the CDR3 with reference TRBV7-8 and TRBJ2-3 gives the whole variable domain GAGVSQSPRYKVAKRGQDVALRCDPISGHVSLFWYQQALGQGPEFLTYFQNEAQLDKSGLPSDRFFAERPEGSVSTLKIQRTQQEDSAVYLCASSVSGRAWGEPTDTQYFGPGTRLTVL.

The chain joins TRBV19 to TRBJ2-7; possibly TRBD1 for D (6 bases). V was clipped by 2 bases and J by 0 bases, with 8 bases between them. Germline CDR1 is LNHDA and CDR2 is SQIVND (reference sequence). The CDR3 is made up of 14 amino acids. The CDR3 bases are TGTGCCAGTAGTATACAGGGGCGCTCCTACGAGCAGTACTTC. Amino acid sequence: CASSIQGRSYEQYF.

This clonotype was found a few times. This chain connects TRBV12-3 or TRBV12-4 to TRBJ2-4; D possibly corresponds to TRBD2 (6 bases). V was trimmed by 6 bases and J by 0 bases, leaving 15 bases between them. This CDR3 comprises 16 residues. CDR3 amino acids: CASSHMRLVAKNIQYF. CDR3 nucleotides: TGTGCCAGCAGCCACATGAGACTAGTAGCCAAAAACATTCAGTACTTC.

The CDR3 spells CASSVGSSPDNEQFF. Here the CDR3 DNA reads TGTGCCAGCAGCGTAGGGTCTAGCCCTGATAATGAGCAGTTCTTC. The V call is TRBV9, the J call TRBJ2-1; TRBD2 is a possible D gene (5 bases). Germline CDR1 reads SGDLS; CDR2 reads YYNGEE. Trimming took off 0 bases at V and 7 bases at J, with 14 bases between the two ends. There are 15 residues in the CDR3. The full variable domain, rest sourced from reference TRBV9 and TRBJ2-1, is DSGVTQTPKHLITATGQRVTLRCSPRSGDLSVYWYQQSLDQGLQFLIQYYNGEERAKGNILERFSAQQFPDLHSELNLSSLELGDSALYFCASSVGSSPDNEQFFGPGTRLTVL.

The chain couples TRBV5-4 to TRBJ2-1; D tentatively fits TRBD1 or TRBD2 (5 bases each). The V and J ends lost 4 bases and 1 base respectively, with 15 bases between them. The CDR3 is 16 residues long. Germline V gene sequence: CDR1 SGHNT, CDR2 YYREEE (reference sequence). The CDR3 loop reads CASSGRDGLSYNEQFF. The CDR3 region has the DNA TGTGCCAGCAGCGGCCGGGACGGACTTTCCTACAATGAGCAGTTCTTC.

DNA of the CDR3: TGCAGCGCTTTAGAGGAAAAACTGTTTTTT. Its protein product is CSALEEKLFF. The chain is built from TRBV29-1 and TRBJ1-4; D is uncertain. Germline V gene data show CDR1 as SQVTM and CDR2 as ANQGSEA. V was pared by 7 bases and J by 8 bases, with 8 bases between. The CDR3 spans 10 residues.

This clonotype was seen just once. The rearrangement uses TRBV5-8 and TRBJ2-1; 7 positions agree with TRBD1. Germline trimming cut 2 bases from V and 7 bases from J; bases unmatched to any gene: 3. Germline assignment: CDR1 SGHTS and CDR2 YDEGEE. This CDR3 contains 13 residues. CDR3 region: CASSFDRENEQFF. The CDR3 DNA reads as TGTGCCAGCAGCTTCGACAGGGAGAATGAGCAGTTCTTC. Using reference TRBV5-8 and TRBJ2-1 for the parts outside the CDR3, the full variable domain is EAGVTQSPTHLIKTRGQQATLRCSPISGHTSVYWYQQALGLGLQFLLWYDEGEERNRGNFPPRFSGRQFPNYSSELNVNALELEDSALYLCASSFDRENEQFFGPGTRLTVL.

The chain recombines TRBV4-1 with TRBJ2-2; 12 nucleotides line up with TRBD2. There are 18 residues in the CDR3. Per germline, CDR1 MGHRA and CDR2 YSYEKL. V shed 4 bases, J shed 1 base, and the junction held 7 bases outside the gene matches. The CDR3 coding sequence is TGCGCCAGCAGCCGCACTGGACTAGCGGGGTGGAACACCGGGGAGCTGTTTTTT. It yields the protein CASSRTGLAGWNTGELFF.

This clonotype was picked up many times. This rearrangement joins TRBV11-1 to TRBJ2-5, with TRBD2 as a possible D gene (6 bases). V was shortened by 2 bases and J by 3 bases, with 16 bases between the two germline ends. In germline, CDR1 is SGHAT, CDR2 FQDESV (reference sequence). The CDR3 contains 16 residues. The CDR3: CASSLRVGEAKETQYF. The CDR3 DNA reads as TGTGCCAGCAGCTTACGTGTCGGGGAGGCGAAAGAGACCCAGTACTTC.

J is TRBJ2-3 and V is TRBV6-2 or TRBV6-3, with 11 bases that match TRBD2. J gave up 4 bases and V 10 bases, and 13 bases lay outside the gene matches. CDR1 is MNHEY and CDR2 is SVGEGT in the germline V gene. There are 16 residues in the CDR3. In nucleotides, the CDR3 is TGTGCCACCTCCATAGCGGGGGGGCGAATGGCAGATACGCAGTATTTT. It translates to CATSIAGGRMADTQYF.

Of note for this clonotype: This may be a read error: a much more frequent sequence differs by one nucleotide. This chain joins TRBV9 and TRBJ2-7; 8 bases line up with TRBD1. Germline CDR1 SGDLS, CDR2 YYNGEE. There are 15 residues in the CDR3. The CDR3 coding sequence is TGTGCCAGCGGCGTAGAGTCAGGGGGCACCTACGAGCAGTACTTC. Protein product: CASGVESGGTYEQYF.

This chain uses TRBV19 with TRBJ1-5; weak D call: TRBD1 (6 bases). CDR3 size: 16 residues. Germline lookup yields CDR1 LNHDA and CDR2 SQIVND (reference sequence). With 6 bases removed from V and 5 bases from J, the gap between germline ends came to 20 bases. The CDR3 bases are TGTGCCAGTAGGGTAGGCGGACAGCGTTCGGATCAGCCCCAGCATTTT. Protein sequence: CASRVGGQRSDQPQHF. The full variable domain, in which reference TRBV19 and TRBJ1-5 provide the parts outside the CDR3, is DGGITQSPKYLFRKEGQNVTLSCEQNLNHDAMYWYRQDPGQGLRLIYYSQIVNDFQKGDIAEGYSVSREKKESFPLTVTSAQKNPTAFYLCASRVGGQRSDQPQHFGDGTRLSIL.

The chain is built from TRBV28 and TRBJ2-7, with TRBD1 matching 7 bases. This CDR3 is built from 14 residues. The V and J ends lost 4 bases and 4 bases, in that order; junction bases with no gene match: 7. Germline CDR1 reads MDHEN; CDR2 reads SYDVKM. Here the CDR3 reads CASSSPGRGYEQYF. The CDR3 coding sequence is TGTGCCAGCAGTTCCCCGGGCAGGGGGTACGAGCAGTACTTC.

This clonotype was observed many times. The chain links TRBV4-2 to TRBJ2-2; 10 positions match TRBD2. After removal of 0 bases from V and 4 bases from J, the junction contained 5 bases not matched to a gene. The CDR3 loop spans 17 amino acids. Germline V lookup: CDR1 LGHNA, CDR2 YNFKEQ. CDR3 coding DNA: TGTGCCAGCAGCCAAGATCTGCGGACTAGCGGCACCGGGGAGCTGTTTTTT. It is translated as CASSQDLRTSGTGELFF.